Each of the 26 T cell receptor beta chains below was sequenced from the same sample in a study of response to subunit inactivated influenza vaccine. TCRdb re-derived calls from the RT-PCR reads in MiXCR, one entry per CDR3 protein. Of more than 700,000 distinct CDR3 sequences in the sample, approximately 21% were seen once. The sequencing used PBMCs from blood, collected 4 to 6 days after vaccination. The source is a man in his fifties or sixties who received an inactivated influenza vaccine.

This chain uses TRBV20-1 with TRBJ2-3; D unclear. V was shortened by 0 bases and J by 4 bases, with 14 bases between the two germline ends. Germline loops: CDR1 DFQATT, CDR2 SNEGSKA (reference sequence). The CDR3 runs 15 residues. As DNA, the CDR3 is TGCAGTGCTAGAGATCATTTGCAATTTCCAGATACGCAGTATTTT. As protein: CSARDHLQFPDTQYF.

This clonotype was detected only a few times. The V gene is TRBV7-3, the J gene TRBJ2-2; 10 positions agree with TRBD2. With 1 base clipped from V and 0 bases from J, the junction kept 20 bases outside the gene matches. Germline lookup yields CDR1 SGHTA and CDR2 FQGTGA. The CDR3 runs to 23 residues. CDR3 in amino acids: CASSLIPGLAKPNSSSNTGELFF. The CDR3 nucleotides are TGTGCCAGCAGCTTAATCCCGGGACTAGCGAAGCCTAATTCCTCCTCGAACACCGGGGAGCTGTTTTTT.

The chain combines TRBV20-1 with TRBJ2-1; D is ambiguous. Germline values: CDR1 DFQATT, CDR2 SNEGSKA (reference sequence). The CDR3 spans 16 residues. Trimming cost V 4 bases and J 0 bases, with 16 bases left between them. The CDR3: CSANAVQASSYNEQFF. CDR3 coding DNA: TGCAGTGCTAACGCGGTTCAGGCGAGCTCCTACAATGAGCAGTTCTTC.

The CDR3 protein is CASSTGQGGEKLFF. The DNA of the CDR3 is TGCGCCAGCAGCACCGGACAGGGAGGCGAAAAACTGTTTTTT. The rearrangement uses TRBV5-1 and TRBJ1-4; 8 positions match TRBD1. The CDR3 has 14 residues. Germline CDR1 and CDR2: SGHRS and YFSETQ. V dropped 4 bases and J dropped 8; count of bases not matched to a gene: 7.

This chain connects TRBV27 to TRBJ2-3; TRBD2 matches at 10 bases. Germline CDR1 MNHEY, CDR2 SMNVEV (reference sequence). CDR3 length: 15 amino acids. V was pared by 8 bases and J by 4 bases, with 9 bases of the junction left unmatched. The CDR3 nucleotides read TGTGCCAGCGGGAAGGGAGCGGGAGGGGCAGATACGCAGTATTTT. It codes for CASGKGAGGADTQYF.

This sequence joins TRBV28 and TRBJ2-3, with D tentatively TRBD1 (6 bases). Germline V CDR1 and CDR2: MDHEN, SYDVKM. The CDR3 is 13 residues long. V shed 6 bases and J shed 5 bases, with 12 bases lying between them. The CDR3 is CASSFPRGDTQYF. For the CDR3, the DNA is TGTGCCAGCAGCTTTCCCAGGGGAGATACGCAGTATTTT. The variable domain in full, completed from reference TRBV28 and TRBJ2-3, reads DVKVTQSSRYLVKRTGEKVFLECVQDMDHENMFWYRQDPGLGLRLIYFSYDVKMKEKGDIPEGYSVSREKKERFSLILESASTNQTSMYLCASSFPRGDTQYFGPGTRLTVL.

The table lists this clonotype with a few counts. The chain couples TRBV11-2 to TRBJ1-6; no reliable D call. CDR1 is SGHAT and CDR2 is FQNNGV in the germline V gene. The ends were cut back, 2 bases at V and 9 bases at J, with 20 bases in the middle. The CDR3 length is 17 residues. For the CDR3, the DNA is TGTGCCAGCAGCTTACTTCCAGGACCCATGGAGGGTTCACCCCTCCACTTT. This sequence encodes CASSLLPGPMEGSPLHF.

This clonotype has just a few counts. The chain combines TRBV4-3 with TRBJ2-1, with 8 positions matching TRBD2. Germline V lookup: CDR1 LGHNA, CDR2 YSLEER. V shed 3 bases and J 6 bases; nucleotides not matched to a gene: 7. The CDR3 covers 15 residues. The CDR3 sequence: CASSQLPGGPNEQFF. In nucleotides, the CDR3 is TGCGCCAGCAGCCAGCTCCCGGGAGGGCCCAATGAGCAGTTCTTC.

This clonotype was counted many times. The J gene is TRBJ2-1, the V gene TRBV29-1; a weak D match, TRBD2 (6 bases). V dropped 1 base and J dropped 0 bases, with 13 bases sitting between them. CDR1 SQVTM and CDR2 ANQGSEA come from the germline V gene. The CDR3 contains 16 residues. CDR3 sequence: CSVEGPGRRSYNEQFF. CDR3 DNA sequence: TGCAGCGTTGAAGGTCCAGGGAGGCGCTCCTACAATGAGCAGTTCTTC.

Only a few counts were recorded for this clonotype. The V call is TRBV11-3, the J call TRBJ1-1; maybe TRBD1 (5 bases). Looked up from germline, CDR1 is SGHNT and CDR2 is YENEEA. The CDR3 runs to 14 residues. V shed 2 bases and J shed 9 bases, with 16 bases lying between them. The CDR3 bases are TGTGCCAGCAGCTTATCGATGACAGATCAAAAAGCTTTCTTT. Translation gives CASSLSMTDQKAFF.

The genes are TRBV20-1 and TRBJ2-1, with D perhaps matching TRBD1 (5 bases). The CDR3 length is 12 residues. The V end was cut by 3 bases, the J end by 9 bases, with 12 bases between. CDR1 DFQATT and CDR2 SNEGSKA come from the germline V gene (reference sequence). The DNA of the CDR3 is TGCAGTGCTAGTCAGGGTTTAGCTGAGCAGTTCTTC. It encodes CSASQGLAEQFF.

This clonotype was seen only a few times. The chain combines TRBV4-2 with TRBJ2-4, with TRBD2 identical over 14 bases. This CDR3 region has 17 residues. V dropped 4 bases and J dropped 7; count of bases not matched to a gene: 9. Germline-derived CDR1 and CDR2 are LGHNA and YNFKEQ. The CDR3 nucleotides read TGTGCCAGCAGCCCCACAAAGGGACTAGCGGGAGAGAACATTCAGTACTTC. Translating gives CASSPTKGLAGENIQYF.

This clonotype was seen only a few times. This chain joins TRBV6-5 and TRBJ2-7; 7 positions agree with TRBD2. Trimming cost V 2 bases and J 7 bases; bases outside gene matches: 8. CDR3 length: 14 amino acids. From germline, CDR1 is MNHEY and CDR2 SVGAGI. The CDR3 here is CASSYSGMGREQYF. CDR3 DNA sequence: TGTGCCAGCAGTTACAGCGGGATGGGAAGGGAGCAGTACTTC.

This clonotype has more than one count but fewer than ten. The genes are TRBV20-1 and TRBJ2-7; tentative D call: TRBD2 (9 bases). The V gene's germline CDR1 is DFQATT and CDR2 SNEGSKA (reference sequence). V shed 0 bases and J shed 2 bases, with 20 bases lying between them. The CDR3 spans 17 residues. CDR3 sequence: CSARDLRGREGPYEQYF. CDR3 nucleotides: TGCAGTGCTAGAGATCTCAGGGGGCGGGAGGGCCCCTACGAGCAGTACTTC.

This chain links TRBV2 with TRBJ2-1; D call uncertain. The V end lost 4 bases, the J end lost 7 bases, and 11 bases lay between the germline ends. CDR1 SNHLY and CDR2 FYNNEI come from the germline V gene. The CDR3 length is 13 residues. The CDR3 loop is CASSGGNSNEQFF. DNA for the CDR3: TGTGCCAGCAGTGGGGGTAACTCAAATGAGCAGTTCTTC.

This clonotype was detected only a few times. DNA for the CDR3: TGTGCCAGCAGTTTGACCTACTCTGGAAACACCATATATTTT. It encodes CASSLTYSGNTIYF. The chain carries TRBV12-3 or TRBV12-4 and TRBJ1-3; D remains ambiguous. This CDR3 region has 14 residues. V shed 3 bases and J shed 0 bases, with 6 bases lying between them.

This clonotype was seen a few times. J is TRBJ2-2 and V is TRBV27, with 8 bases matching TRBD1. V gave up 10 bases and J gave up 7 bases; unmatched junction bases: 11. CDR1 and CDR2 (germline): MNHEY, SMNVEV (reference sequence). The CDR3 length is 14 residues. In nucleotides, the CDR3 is TGTGCCACCCGACAGGGGCGCCGAGACGGGGAGCTGTTTTTT. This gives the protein CATRQGRRDGELFF.

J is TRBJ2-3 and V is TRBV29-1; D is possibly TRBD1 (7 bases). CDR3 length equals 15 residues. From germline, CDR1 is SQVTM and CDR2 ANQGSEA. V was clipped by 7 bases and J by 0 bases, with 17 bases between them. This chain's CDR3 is CSAEGGTESTDTQYF. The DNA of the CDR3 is TGCAGCGCCGAAGGGGGGACAGAGAGCACAGATACGCAGTATTTT.

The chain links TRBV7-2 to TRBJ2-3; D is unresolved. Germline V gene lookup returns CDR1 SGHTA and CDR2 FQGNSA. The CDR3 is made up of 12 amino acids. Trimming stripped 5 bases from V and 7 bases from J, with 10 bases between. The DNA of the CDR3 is TGTGCCAGCAGCCACGAGTCGAATACGCAGTATTTT. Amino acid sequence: CASSHESNTQYF.

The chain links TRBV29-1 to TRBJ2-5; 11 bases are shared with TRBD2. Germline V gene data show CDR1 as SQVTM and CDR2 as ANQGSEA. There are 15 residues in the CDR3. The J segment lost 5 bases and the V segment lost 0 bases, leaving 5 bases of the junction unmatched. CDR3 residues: CSVEDLAGGGETQYF. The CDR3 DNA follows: TGCAGCGTTGAAGATCTAGCGGGGGGAGGGGAGACCCAGTACTTC.

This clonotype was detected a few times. The CDR3 is CASSLARAGSTDTQYF. The CDR3 DNA reads as TGTGCCAGCAGCTTAGCTCGTGCGGGGAGCACAGATACGCAGTATTTT. V and J are TRBV7-2 and TRBJ2-3, with a tentative D call TRBD2 (6 bases). The CDR3 covers 16 residues. V was shortened by 0 bases and J by 0 bases, with 10 bases between the two germline ends. Germline V gene sequence: CDR1 SGHTA, CDR2 FQGNSA.

The chain's CDR3 is CSASRVLGAADTQYF. Written as DNA, the CDR3 is TGCAGTGCTAGTCGGGTACTAGGGGCCGCAGATACGCAGTATTTT. The chain employs TRBV20-1 and TRBJ2-3, with D possibly being TRBD1 or TRBD2 (5 bases each). CDR1 is DFQATT, CDR2 SNEGSKA, per germline (reference sequence). This CDR3 has 15 residues. The V gene lost 3 bases and the J gene lost 4 bases, with 17 bases spanning the gap.

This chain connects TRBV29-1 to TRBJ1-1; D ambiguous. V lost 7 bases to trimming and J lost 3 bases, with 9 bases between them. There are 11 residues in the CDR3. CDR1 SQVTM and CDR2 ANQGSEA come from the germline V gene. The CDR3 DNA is TGCAGCGCTTTCGGAGACACTGAAGCTTTCTTT. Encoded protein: CSAFGDTEAFF. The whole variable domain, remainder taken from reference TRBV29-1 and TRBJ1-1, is SAVISQKPSRDICQRGTSLTIQCQVDSQVTMMFWYRQQPGQSLTLIATANQGSEATYESGFVIDKFPISRPNLTFSTLTVSNMSPEDSSIYLCSAFGDTEAFFGQGTRLTVV.

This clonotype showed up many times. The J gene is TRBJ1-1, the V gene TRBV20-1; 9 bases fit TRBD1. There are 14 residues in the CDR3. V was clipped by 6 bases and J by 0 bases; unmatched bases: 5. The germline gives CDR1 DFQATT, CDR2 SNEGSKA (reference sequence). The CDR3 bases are TGCAGTGCGTCGGACAGGGGCTTGAACACTGAAGCTTTCTTT. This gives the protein CSASDRGLNTEAFF.

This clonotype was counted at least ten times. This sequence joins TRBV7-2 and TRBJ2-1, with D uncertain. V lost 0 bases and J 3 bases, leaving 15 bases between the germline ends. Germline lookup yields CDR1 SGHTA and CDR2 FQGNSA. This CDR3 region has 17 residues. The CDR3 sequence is CASSLARHGGLYNEQFF. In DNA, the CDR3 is TGTGCCAGCAGCTTAGCCCGTCACGGCGGTCTCTACAATGAGCAGTTCTTC.

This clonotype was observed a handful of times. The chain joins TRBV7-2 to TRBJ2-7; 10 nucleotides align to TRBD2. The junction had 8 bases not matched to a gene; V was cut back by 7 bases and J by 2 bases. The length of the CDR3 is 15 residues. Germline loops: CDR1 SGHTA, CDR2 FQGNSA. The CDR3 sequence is CASTLIAGGTYEQYF. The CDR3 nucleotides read TGTGCCAGCACCCTTATAGCGGGGGGCACCTACGAGCAGTACTTC.